One and the same sample provided the 25 T cell receptor beta chains below, sequenced in a study of response to subunit inactivated influenza vaccine. MiXCR was run by TCRdb on the RT-PCR reads, yielding one entry per CDR3 protein. The profile covers about 160,000 distinct CDR3 sequences, with around a tenth appearing a single time and about a third taken by the ten largest. The material sequenced was CD8+ T cells sorted from PBMCs, taken around 25 months after vaccination. These receptor sequences come from a man aged 50-75 years who received an inactivated influenza vaccine.

This clonotype was seen only a few times. The V call is TRBV10-2, the J call TRBJ2-3, with TRBD2 as a possible D gene (5 bases). CDR3 length: 14 amino acids. From germline, CDR1 is WSHSY and CDR2 SAAADI. V lost 5 bases and J lost 4, with 13 bases in between. The CDR3 DNA sequence: TGCGCCAGCAGTAAGGGCTCGAGGGCAGATACGCAGTATTTT. Its translation is CASSKGSRADTQYF.

This clonotype appeared many times. The V gene is TRBV29-1, the J gene TRBJ2-3, with 7 nucleotides matching TRBD2. The trim removed 3 bases at V and 1 base at J, leaving 7 bases unmatched. The CDR3 is made up of 15 amino acids. Germline V gene lookup returns CDR1 SQVTM and CDR2 ANQGSEA. The CDR3 bases are TGCAGCGTTGACCAGGGAACTAGCGGCACAGATACGCAGTATTTT. Protein sequence: CSVDQGTSGTDTQYF.

V usage is TRBV28 and J usage is TRBJ1-4; tentatively, D is TRBD1 (6 bases). The length of the CDR3 is 16 residues. CDR1 is MDHEN, CDR2 SYDVKM, per germline. V was cut by 5 bases and J by 10 bases, with 23 bases left in between. CDR3 loop: CASSTPTTDSGGKLFF. Written as DNA, the CDR3 is TGTGCCAGCAGTACCCCGACGACGGACAGTGGAGGAAAACTGTTTTTT.

The rearrangement uses TRBV20-1 and TRBJ2-7, with D uncertain. The CDR3 is made up of 13 amino acids. The germline V gene encodes CDR1 DFQATT and CDR2 SNEGSKA (reference sequence). V was trimmed by 0 bases and J by 2 bases, leaving 8 bases between them. The CDR3 DNA is TGCAGTGCTAGAGATTGGCAGGCCTACGAGCAGTACTTC. Translating gives CSARDWQAYEQYF.

This clonotype turned up a few times. This chain connects TRBV12-3 or TRBV12-4 to TRBJ2-5, with 7 positions matching TRBD1. V was pared by 3 bases and J by 5 bases, with 3 bases of the junction left unmatched. This CDR3 has 13 residues. The CDR3 bases are TGTGCCAGCAGTTTCGGCAGGGGGGAGACCCAGTACTTC. Translated, it gives CASSFGRGETQYF.

This clonotype was observed a handful of times. This rearrangement joins TRBV28 to TRBJ2-2; possible D gene TRBD1, 6 bases. V gave up 3 bases and J gave up 6 bases, with 14 bases separating them. The CDR3 length is 15 residues. Germline V gives CDR1 MDHEN, CDR2 SYDVKM. The CDR3 loop is CASSFGTGLSGELFF. In DNA form, the CDR3 reads TGTGCCAGCAGTTTTGGAACAGGGTTGTCCGGGGAGCTGTTTTTT.

The table lists this clonotype with a few counts. In DNA, the CDR3 is TGTGCCAGCAGCTTGGGTGGTGGGGCTAGCAATCAGCCCCAGCATTTT. Residues: CASSLGGGASNQPQHF. This rearrangement joins TRBV5-6 to TRBJ1-5, with a possible D match to TRBD1 (5 bases). The CDR3 contains 16 residues. The V end lost 0 bases, the J end lost 0 bases, and 10 bases lay between the germline ends. The germline CDR1 and CDR2 sequences are SGHDT and YYEEEE.

V gene TRBV12-3 or TRBV12-4 combines with J gene TRBJ2-7, with TRBD2 identical over 7 bases. The CDR3 extends over 13 amino acids. V shed 2 bases, J shed 8 bases, and the junction held 6 bases outside the gene matches. CDR3 coding DNA: TGTGCCAGCAGTTTATCGGCTAGCGGCCAGCAGTACTTC. Protein product: CASSLSASGQQYF.

The J gene is TRBJ2-1, the V gene TRBV11-2, with D unclear. Looked up from germline, CDR1 is SGHAT and CDR2 is FQNNGV. This CDR3 comprises 15 residues. V shed 1 base and J shed 4 bases, with 11 bases lying between them. The CDR3 reads CASSLAFRKYNEQFF. CDR3 nucleotide sequence: TGTGCCAGCAGCTTAGCGTTTCGGAAGTACAATGAGCAGTTCTTC.

The V gene is TRBV11-2, the J gene TRBJ2-7, with D unresolved. The CDR3 consists of 15 residues. With 6 bases removed from V and 6 bases from J, the gap between germline ends came to 21 bases. Per the germline V gene, CDR1 is SGHAT and CDR2 is FQNNGV. CDR3 sequence reads: CASRPTHVREGEQYF. The CDR3 DNA reads as TGTGCCAGCAGACCCACCCACGTTAGAGAAGGCGAGCAGTACTTC.

This clonotype was counted many times. CDR3 bases: TGCGCCAGCAGCCAAGACCGGTTGACAGGTTCTTTCACCGGGGAGCTGTTTTTT. This sequence encodes CASSQDRLTGSFTGELFF. The V and J genes are TRBV4-3 and TRBJ2-2; D may be TRBD1 (6 bases). Trimming shortened V by 0 bases and J by 4 bases, and 18 bases separated the two germline ends. Germline V gene lookup returns CDR1 LGHNA and CDR2 YSLEER. The CDR3 is 18 amino acids.

This chain links TRBV27 with TRBJ2-5; D perhaps matches TRBD2 (6 bases). The CDR3 loop spans 15 amino acids. From germline, CDR1 is MNHEY and CDR2 SMNVEV (reference sequence). V was trimmed by 5 bases and J by 5 bases, leaving 18 bases between them. The CDR3 reads CASSPLRDERETQYF. The CDR3 bases are TGTGCCAGCAGTCCGTTGCGGGATGAGAGGGAGACCCAGTACTTC.

V is TRBV27 and J is TRBJ2-6; D ambiguous. The CDR3 is 16 residues long. In germline, CDR1 is MNHEY, CDR2 SMNVEV (reference sequence). Between the trimmed V and J ends, which lost 2 bases and 2 bases, there was a span of 10 bases. CDR3 nucleotides: TGTGCCAGCAGTTTAAGTGCCTCGGCTGGGGCCAACGTCCTGACTTTC. It translates to CASSLSASAGANVLTF. The full variable domain, completed using reference TRBV27 and TRBJ2-6, is EAQVTQNPRYLITVTGKKLTVTCSQNMNHEYMSWYRQDPGLGLRQIYYSMNVEVTDKGDVPEGYKVSRKEKRNFPLILESPSPNQTSLYFCASSLSASAGANVLTFGAGSRLTVL.

Only a few counts were recorded for this clonotype. V and J are TRBV4-1 and TRBJ2-4; 7 bases agree with TRBD1. V trimming: 2 bases; J trimming: 7 bases; junction bases outside the gene matches: 5. The CDR3 consists of 14 residues. Looked up from germline, CDR1 is MGHRA and CDR2 is YSYEKL. This chain's CDR3 is CASSQHDRANIQYF. CDR3 bases: TGCGCCAGCAGCCAACACGACAGGGCCAACATTCAGTACTTC.

CDR3 region: CATSREDRQPQHF. Here the CDR3 DNA reads TGTGCCACCAGCAGAGAGGATAGACAGCCCCAGCATTTT. The chain couples TRBV15 to TRBJ1-5; the D is unclear. This CDR3 has 13 residues. V lost 0 bases to trimming and J lost 7 bases, with 7 bases between them. The germline gives CDR1 LNHNV, CDR2 YYDKDF (reference sequence).

The genes are TRBV13 and TRBJ2-7, with a possible D match to TRBD1 (6 bases). Germline V gives CDR1 PRHDT, CDR2 FYEKMQ (reference sequence). V shed 5 bases and J shed 4 bases, with 15 bases lying between them. The CDR3 runs to 14 residues. The CDR3 nucleotides read TGTGCCAGCAGCACGTACAGGGCTCGGTACGAGCAGTACTTC. Its translation is CASSTYRARYEQYF.

This clonotype was recorded a few times. The chain employs TRBV29-1 and TRBJ2-7, with 7 positions matching TRBD2. From germline, CDR1 is SQVTM and CDR2 ANQGSEA. This CDR3 is built from 12 residues. V dropped 4 bases and J dropped 5; count of bases not matched to a gene: 5. The CDR3 here is CSVGNLADEQYF. DNA for the CDR3: TGCAGCGTTGGCAACCTAGCGGACGAGCAGTACTTC.

The gene calls are TRBV28 and TRBJ2-7; 10 nucleotides agree with TRBD2. Trimming removed 2 bases from V and 1 base from J; junction bases left unmatched: 5. Germline lookup yields CDR1 MDHEN and CDR2 SYDVKM. The CDR3 length is 16 residues. The CDR3 DNA is TGTGCCAGCAGTTTACCTAGCGGGAGAGGGTCCTACGAGCAGTACTTC. It codes for CASSLPSGRGSYEQYF.

This clonotype was counted only a few times. The chain recombines TRBV2 with TRBJ1-1, with a tentative D call TRBD1 (5 bases). Germline assignment: CDR1 SNHLY and CDR2 FYNNEI. The V and J ends lost 6 bases and 6 bases respectively, with 14 bases between them. The CDR3 loop spans 13 amino acids. CDR3 sequence (DNA): TGTGCCAGCAGAGGGACGGCGGGCGCTGAAGCTTTCTTT. Protein product: CASRGTAGAEAFF.

This clonotype was seen a handful of times. V usage is TRBV27 and J usage is TRBJ1-1; D is undetermined. The V gene lost 4 bases and the J gene lost 2 bases, with 11 bases spanning the gap. Germline CDR1 is MNHEY and CDR2 is SMNVEV (reference sequence). This CDR3 has 14 residues. CDR3 sequence: CASSSFGVNTEAFF. The CDR3 bases are TGTGCCAGCAGTTCCTTCGGGGTTAACACTGAAGCTTTCTTT.

This clonotype was detected only a few times. The V gene is TRBV7-9, the J gene TRBJ2-7; maybe TRBD1 (5 bases). The CDR3 is 12 residues long. CDR1 and CDR2 from the germline V gene are SEHNR and FQNEAQ (reference sequence). Trimming removed 4 bases from V and 3 bases from J, with 7 bases in between. The chain's CDR3 is CASSYDSYEQYF. The CDR3 DNA reads TGTGCCAGCAGCTATGACAGCTACGAGCAGTACTTC.

The chain is built from TRBV27 and TRBJ1-1; the match to TRBD1 covers 7 bases. The CDR3 spans 14 residues. V was pared by 5 bases and J by 1 base, with 4 bases of the junction left unmatched. The germline V gene encodes CDR1 MNHEY and CDR2 SMNVEV (reference sequence). CDR3: CASSIDRANTEAFF. The DNA of the CDR3 is TGTGCCAGCAGTATTGACAGGGCGAACACTGAAGCTTTCTTT.

In its sample, this clonotype was seen a few times. The chain has TRBV5-1 and TRBJ2-7, with 7 bases lining up with TRBD2. The CDR3 is 14 residues long. Germline assignment: CDR1 SGHRS and CDR2 YFSETQ. The J segment lost 6 bases and the V segment lost 1 base, leaving 7 bases of the junction unmatched. The CDR3 DNA sequence: TGCGCCAGCAGCTTGTCCGGGGGGAGCGGCGAGCAGTACTTC. As protein: CASSLSGGSGEQYF.

In its sample, this clonotype was seen a few times. The chain joins TRBV11-3 to TRBJ2-1; TRBD2 matches 10 bases. The V gene end was trimmed by 7 bases and the J gene end by 3 bases; junction bases not matched to a gene: 6. The CDR3 is 15 amino acids. CDR1 and CDR2 (germline): SGHNT, YENEEA. The CDR3 bases are TGTGCCAGCAACAAGCGGGAGGGTATCTACAATGAGCAGTTCTTC. Translation: CASNKREGIYNEQFF.

This clonotype was observed many times. The rearrangement links TRBV7-2 to TRBJ2-7; perhaps TRBD2 as D (6 bases). CDR1 and CDR2 (germline): SGHTA, FQGNSA. V was cut by 1 base and J by 4 bases, with 8 bases left in between. The CDR3 extends over 13 amino acids. The CDR3: CASSLGGVYEQYF. The CDR3 region has the DNA TGTGCCAGCAGCTTAGGGGGGGTGTACGAGCAGTACTTC.